This entry describes one T cell receptor (beta chain). Per the original methods: Reference gene primer amplification gave estimated nucleated cell counts. This table comes from immunoSEQ multiplex PCR, and its TCRdb copy is limited to in-frame clones, with some not included. The V and J calls and clone size come from that table; D and trimming were worked out from the DNA. The sample lists about 200,000 clones, more than 70% occurring once. The data were taken from a study of blood T cell repertoires in COVID-19. Background on the study: Acute and convalescent COVID-19 specimens originated in the United States, Italy and Spain. T cells, B-cell-depleted T cells, or PBMCs supplied cDNA or gDNA.

The CDR3 length is 17 residues. Germline values: CDR1 SGHNT, CDR2 YENEEA. Trimming took 0 bases from V and 5 from J; bases not matched to a gene: 10. J is TRBJ1-3 and V is TRBV11-3; 7 bases agree with TRBD1. This TCR was recovered from a man between 40 and 49 years old with active or convalescent COVID-19. The sample consisted of peripheral blood. CDR3 residues: CASSLDLTGVPRNTIYF. The CDR3, as DNA: TGTGCCAGCAGCTTAGATCTTACAGGGGTCCCCCGAAACACCATATATTTT.